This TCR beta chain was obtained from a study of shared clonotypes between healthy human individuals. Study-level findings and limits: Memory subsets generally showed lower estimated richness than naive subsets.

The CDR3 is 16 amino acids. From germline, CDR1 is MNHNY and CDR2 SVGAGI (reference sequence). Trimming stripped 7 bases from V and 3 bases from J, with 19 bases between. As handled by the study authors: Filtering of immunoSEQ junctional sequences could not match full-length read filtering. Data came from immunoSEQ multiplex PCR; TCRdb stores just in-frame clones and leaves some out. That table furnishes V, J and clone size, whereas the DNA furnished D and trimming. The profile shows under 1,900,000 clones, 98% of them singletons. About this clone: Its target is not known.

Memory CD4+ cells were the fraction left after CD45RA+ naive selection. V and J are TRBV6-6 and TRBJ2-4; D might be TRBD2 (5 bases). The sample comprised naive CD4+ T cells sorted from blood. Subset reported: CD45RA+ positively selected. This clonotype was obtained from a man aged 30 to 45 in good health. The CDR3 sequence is CASKYSDREGKNIQYF. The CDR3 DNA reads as TGTGCCAGCAAGTACAGTGATCGAGAGGGCAAAAACATTCAGTACTTC.